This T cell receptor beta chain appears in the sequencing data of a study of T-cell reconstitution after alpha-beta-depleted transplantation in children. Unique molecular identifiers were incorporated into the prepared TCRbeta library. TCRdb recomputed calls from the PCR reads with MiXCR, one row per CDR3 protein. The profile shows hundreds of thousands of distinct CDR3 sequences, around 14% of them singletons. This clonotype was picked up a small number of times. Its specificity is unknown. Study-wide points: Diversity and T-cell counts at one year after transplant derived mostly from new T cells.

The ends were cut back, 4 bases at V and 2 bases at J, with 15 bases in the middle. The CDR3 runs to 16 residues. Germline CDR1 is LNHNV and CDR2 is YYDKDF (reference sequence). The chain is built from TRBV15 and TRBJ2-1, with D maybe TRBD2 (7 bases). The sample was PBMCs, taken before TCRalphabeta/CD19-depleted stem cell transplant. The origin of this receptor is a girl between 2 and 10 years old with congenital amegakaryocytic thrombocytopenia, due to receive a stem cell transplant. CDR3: CATSKIRGATYNEQFF. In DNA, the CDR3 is TGTGCCACCAGCAAGATCCGGGGGGCAACCTACAATGAGCAGTTCTTC.